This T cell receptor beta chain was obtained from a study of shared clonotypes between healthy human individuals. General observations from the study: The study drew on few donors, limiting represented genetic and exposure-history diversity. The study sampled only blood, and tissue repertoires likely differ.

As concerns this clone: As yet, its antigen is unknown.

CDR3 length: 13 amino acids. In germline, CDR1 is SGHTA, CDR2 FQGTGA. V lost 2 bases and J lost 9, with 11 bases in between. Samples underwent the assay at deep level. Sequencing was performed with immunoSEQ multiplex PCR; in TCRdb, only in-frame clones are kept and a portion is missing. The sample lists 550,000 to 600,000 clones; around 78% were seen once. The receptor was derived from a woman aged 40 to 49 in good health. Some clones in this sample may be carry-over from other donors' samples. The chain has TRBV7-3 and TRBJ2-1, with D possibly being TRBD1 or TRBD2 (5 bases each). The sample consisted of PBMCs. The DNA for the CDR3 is TGTGCCAGCAGCTTAGGGGCAGGGAGTGAGCAGTTCTTC. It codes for CASSLGAGSEQFF.